Presented here are 29 T cell receptor beta chains from one specimen sequenced in a study of blood T cell repertoires in COVID-19. TCRdb's table, derived via immunoSEQ multiplex PCR, lists solely in-frame clones and lacks some. The sample has hundreds of thousands of clones, around nine tenths seen once. The sample consisted of PBMCs or T cells enriched from blood (not recorded which). The origin of the receptors is a woman aged 45-65 years who had recovered from COVID-19.

The rearrangement links TRBV12-3 or TRBV12-4 to TRBJ1-3, with 7 bases that match TRBD1. The V segment lost 5 bases and the J segment 8 bases; nucleotides outside the gene matches: 6. The CDR3 has 13 amino acids. Written as DNA, the CDR3 is TGTGCCAGCAGTGTCAGGGGGATAGACACCATATATTTT. Translation gives CASSVRGIDTIYF.

This clone was detected a few times. This chain joins TRBV7-6 and TRBJ1-1, with 12 bases lining up with TRBD1. In germline, CDR1 is SGHVS, CDR2 FNYEAQ. The CDR3 covers 15 residues. Trimming at V came to 5 bases and at J to 7 bases, leaving 8 bases not matched to a gene. The CDR3 nucleotides read TGTGCCAGCAGCAACCGGGACAGGGGGCTCGATGAAGCTTTCTTT. Translating gives CASSNRDRGLDEAFF. The complete variable domain, with remaining parts taken from reference TRBV7-6 and TRBJ1-1, reads GAGVSQSPRYKVTKRGQDVALRCDPISGHVSLYWYRQALGQGPEFLTYFNYEAQQDKSGLPNDRFSAERPEGSISTLTIQRTEQRDSAMYRCASSNRDRGLDEAFFGQGTRLTVV.

This clone showed up just once. The chain carries TRBV19 and TRBJ2-5, with 8 bases identical to TRBD2. Trimming at V came to 3 bases and at J to 3 bases, leaving 12 bases not matched to a gene. Germline V gene lookup returns CDR1 LNHDA and CDR2 SQIVND (reference sequence). The CDR3 runs 17 residues. CDR3 loop: CASSMTLGRAGEETQYF. The CDR3 DNA reads as TGTGCCAGTAGTATGACACTGGGACGAGCGGGAGAAGAGACCCAGTACTTC.

The genes are TRBV18 and TRBJ1-4; the D is unclear. With 4 bases removed from V and 4 bases from J, the gap between germline ends came to 13 bases. Germline loops: CDR1 KGHSH, CDR2 LQKENI. The CDR3 totals 15 residues. The CDR3 here is CASSLTGYRNEKLFF. As DNA, the CDR3 is TGTGCCAGCTCACTAACGGGATACCGTAATGAAAAACTGTTTTTT.

The chain has TRBV6-5 and TRBJ1-3; 7 nucleotides line up with TRBD1. The CDR3 has 15 amino acids. Losses at the gene ends were 6 bases for V and 1 base for J; bases not matched to a gene: 6. Germline V CDR1 and CDR2: MNHEY, SVGAGI. The CDR3 DNA reads TGTGCCAGCAGGGCGACAGGGAGGTCTGGAAACACCATATATTTT. Translating gives CASRATGRSGNTIYF.

This rearrangement joins TRBV7-2 to TRBJ1-2, with 12 bases lining up with TRBD1. CDR1 and CDR2 from the germline V gene are SGHTA and FQGNSA. The CDR3 contains 16 residues. V was clipped by 5 bases and J by 7 bases; unmatched bases: 11. DNA of the CDR3: TGTGCCAGCAGCCCATTATCCGGGACAGGGGGCTCTGGCTACACCTTC. Residues: CASSPLSGTGGSGYTF. Full variable domain (rest looked up from reference TRBV7-2 and TRBJ1-2): GAGVSQSPSNKVTEKGKDVELRCDPISGHTALYWYRQSLGQGLEFLIYFQGNSAPDKSGLPSDRFSAERTGGSVSTLTIQRTQQEDSAVYLCASSPLSGTGGSGYTFGSGTRLTVV.

This clone was observed a single time. V and J are TRBV5-5 and TRBJ1-2; D is unresolved. V lost 0 bases and J 7 bases, leaving 16 bases between the germline ends. The CDR3 sequence is 15 residues long. Germline lookup yields CDR1 SGHKS and CDR2 YYEKEE (reference sequence). The chain's CDR3 is CASSLAAIGFSGYTF. DNA for the CDR3: TGTGCCAGCAGCTTGGCCGCTATCGGGTTCAGTGGCTACACCTTC.

This rearrangement joins TRBV7-2 to TRBJ2-2; 8 bases match TRBD1. Germline CDR1 and CDR2: SGHTA and FQGNSA. There are 14 residues in the CDR3. With 1 base clipped from V and 7 bases from J, the junction kept 2 bases outside the gene matches. CDR3 DNA sequence: TGTGCCAGCAGCTTAGTAGGACAGGGCGGGGAGCTGTTTTTT. It codes for CASSLVGQGGELFF.

This clone was seen once. At one end the junction does not follow the germline gene, possibly because of a read error. This chain uses TRBV4-2 with TRBJ1-5; possibly TRBD1 for D (6 bases). Germline-derived CDR1 and CDR2 are LGHNA and YNFKEQ. This CDR3 is built from 15 residues. The CDR3 sequence: CARSQVSGGNQPQHF. In DNA form, the CDR3 reads TGTGCCCGCAGCCAAGTCTCAGGGGGCAATCAGCCCCAGCATTTT.

The chain combines TRBV11-2 with TRBJ1-1; D gene ambiguous. V was cut by 6 bases and J by 0 bases, with 8 bases left in between. From germline, CDR1 is SGHAT and CDR2 FQNNGV. The CDR3 sequence is 13 residues long. In DNA, the CDR3 is TGTGCCAGCAGTAGACTGATGAACACTGAAGCTTTCTTT. This translates into CASSRLMNTEAFF.

This clone was detected only once. J is TRBJ1-4 and V is TRBV19; 7 nucleotides align to TRBD1. Trimming removed 6 bases from V and 7 bases from J; junction bases left unmatched: 11. Looked up from germline, CDR1 is LNHDA and CDR2 is SQIVND (reference sequence). This CDR3 region has 15 residues. The CDR3, as DNA: TGTGCCAGTAGCCCAGACAGGGAGCAAGTTGAAAAACTGTTTTTT. Amino acid sequence: CASSPDREQVEKLFF. The full variable domain, rest sourced from reference TRBV19 and TRBJ1-4, is DGGITQSPKYLFRKEGQNVTLSCEQNLNHDAMYWYRQDPGQGLRLIYYSQIVNDFQKGDIAEGYSVSREKKESFPLTVTSAQKNPTAFYLCASSPDREQVEKLFFGSGTQLSVL.

The chain uses TRBV5-1 and TRBJ1-5, with 12 bases that match TRBD1. The trim removed 2 bases at V and 5 bases at J, leaving 2 bases unmatched. Germline V lookup: CDR1 SGHRS, CDR2 YFSETQ. The CDR3 totals 15 residues. The CDR3 spells CASSFGTGGDQPQHF. The CDR3 DNA is TGCGCCAGCAGCTTTGGGACAGGGGGCGATCAGCCCCAGCATTTT.

The CDR3 protein is CASSPQSSSPNEQFF. The CDR3 DNA sequence: TGTGCCAGCAGCCCCCAGAGTAGCTCCCCCAATGAGCAGTTCTTC. The chain employs TRBV9 and TRBJ2-1; D gene ambiguous. Trimming took 4 bases from V and 6 from J, leaving 17 bases between them. The CDR3 runs 15 residues. Germline CDR1 SGDLS, CDR2 YYNGEE.

The chain combines TRBV7-9 with TRBJ1-6; 9 nucleotides match TRBD1. CDR3 length equals 16 residues. The V and J ends lost 5 bases and 9 bases, in that order; junction bases with no gene match: 11. Germline values: CDR1 SEHNR, CDR2 FQNEAQ (reference sequence). The CDR3 DNA reads TGTGCCAGCAGCCACCGGGACAGGGAGTGGGTTTCACCCCTCCACTTT. It translates to CASSHRDREWVSPLHF.

CDR3 sequence reads: CASSLPGTTRGYTF. The CDR3, as DNA: TGTGCCAGCAGCTTGCCAGGTACGACCCGTGGCTACACCTTC. This chain links TRBV5-5 with TRBJ1-2; D gene ambiguous. This CDR3 is built from 14 residues. The germline V gene encodes CDR1 SGHKS and CDR2 YYEKEE (reference sequence). Trimming pared 1 base from V and 7 bases from J, leaving 14 bases between.

The chain is built from TRBV7-5 and TRBJ2-7; the table's D call TRBD1 went unverified against the DNA. TRBV7-5 represents a pseudogene. The CDR3 contains 15 residues. The CDR3 DNA reads as TGTGCCAGAAGAACGGGACAGCTCCCTACCTACGAGCAGTACTTC. Protein: CARRTGQLPTYEQYF.

This chain joins TRBV27 and TRBJ2-7; D is perhaps TRBD2 (5 bases). The V gene lost 6 bases and the J gene lost 1 base, with 13 bases spanning the gap. Germline V gene data show CDR1 as MNHEY and CDR2 as SMNVEV (reference sequence). The CDR3 length is 14 residues. As DNA, the CDR3 is TGTGCCAGCAGCCCTAGCATTCTTTCCTACGAGCAGTACTTC. It codes for CASSPSILSYEQYF.

The chain recombines TRBV3-1 (or the pseudogene TRBV3-2) with TRBJ2-7; 10 positions agree with TRBD2. The germline V gene has CDR1 LGHDT and CDR2 YNNKEL (reference sequence). The J segment lost 10 bases and the V segment lost 3 bases, leaving 9 bases of the junction unmatched. This CDR3 region has 14 residues. Here the CDR3 reads CASSQERTSGIQYF. DNA of the CDR3: TGTGCCAGCAGCCAGGAGAGGACTAGCGGAATACAGTACTTC.

The chain recombines TRBV27 with TRBJ1-2, with a tentative D call TRBD1 (5 bases). The CDR3 covers 13 residues. V shed 8 bases and J shed 2 bases, with 12 bases lying between them. Per the germline V gene, CDR1 is MNHEY and CDR2 is SMNVEV (reference sequence). CDR3 nucleotide sequence: TGTGCCAGCGGTTGGGGGGGAAACTATGGCTACACCTTC. The encoded protein is CASGWGGNYGYTF.

This sequence joins TRBV25-1 and TRBJ2-1, with D tentatively TRBD2 (5 bases). Germline CDR1 reads MGHDK; CDR2 reads SYGVNS. The CDR3 totals 16 residues. V lost 0 bases and J 2 bases, leaving 11 bases between the germline ends. The CDR3 nucleotides are TGTGCCAGCAGTGAATATCGGGGTAGGACCTACAATGAGCAGTTCTTC. This gives the protein CASSEYRGRTYNEQFF.

The chain is built from TRBV21-1 and TRBJ2-2; the table's TRBD2 call for D was not verified on the DNA. TRBV21-1 is listed as a pseudogene. The length of the CDR3 is 22 residues. CDR3 DNA: TGTGCCAGCAGCAAAGGACAGCCCACGTCTCTAGCGGGAGTTCTTGACACCGGGGAGCTGTTTTTT. Translated: CASSKGQPTSLAGVLDTGELFF.

The J gene is TRBJ2-3, the V gene TRBV7-9; 7 positions match TRBD2. This CDR3 comprises 15 residues. V lost 7 bases, J lost 1 base, and 8 bases stayed unmatched. Germline V gene lookup returns CDR1 SEHNR and CDR2 FQNEAQ (reference sequence). The CDR3 region has the DNA TGTGCCAGCACAGGGAGGGGTCTTCGCACAGATACGCAGTATTTT. This gives the protein CASTGRGLRTDTQYF.

The chain links TRBV10-3 to TRBJ1-2, with 9 positions matching TRBD1. The germline gives CDR1 ENHRY, CDR2 SYGVKD. The CDR3 extends over 14 amino acids. The J segment lost 9 bases and the V segment lost 7 bases, leaving 12 bases of the junction unmatched. Here the CDR3 reads CAITSGQGTVSYTF. The CDR3 bases are TGTGCCATCACCTCAGGACAGGGGACAGTAAGCTACACCTTC.

The chain carries TRBV18 and TRBJ1-1, with a possible D match to TRBD1 (6 bases). CDR1 KGHSH and CDR2 LQKENI come from the germline V gene. The germline V and J ends were trimmed by 2 bases and 4 bases, with 14 bases remaining between them. The CDR3 runs 15 residues. The CDR3 nucleotides are TGTGCCAGCTCACCAATACAGGGTTTTGGCACTGAAGCTTTCTTT. Translated, it gives CASSPIQGFGTEAFF.

V usage is TRBV28 and J usage is TRBJ2-1; 10 bases are shared with TRBD1. This CDR3 comprises 14 residues. CDR1 and CDR2 from the germline V gene are MDHEN and SYDVKM. The junction had 8 bases not matched to a gene; V was cut back by 7 bases and J by 8 bases. The CDR3 protein is CASTRDRGIDEQFF. CDR3 nucleotide sequence: TGTGCCAGCACCAGGGACAGGGGTATCGATGAGCAGTTCTTC.

This clone was observed a single time. V usage is TRBV7-2 and J usage is TRBJ1-2, with unresolved D. The germline gives CDR1 SGHTA, CDR2 FQGNSA. The CDR3 runs to 14 residues. V was trimmed by 8 bases and J by 3 bases, leaving 16 bases between them. The CDR3 DNA is TGTGCCAGCTCACAGCTTGGTATAGACTATGGCTACACCTTC. It encodes CASSQLGIDYGYTF. The full variable domain, rest sourced from reference TRBV7-2 and TRBJ1-2, is GAGVSQSPSNKVTEKGKDVELRCDPISGHTALYWYRQSLGQGLEFLIYFQGNSAPDKSGLPSDRFSAERTGGSVSTLTIQRTQQEDSAVYLCASSQLGIDYGYTFGSGTRLTVV.

V usage is TRBV30 and J usage is TRBJ2-6, with 7 bases identical to TRBD2. The CDR3 has 17 residues. The germline gives CDR1 GTSNPN, CDR2 SVGIG (reference sequence). V trimming: 1 base; J trimming: 2 bases; junction bases outside the gene matches: 8. The CDR3, as DNA: TGTGCCTGGAGTGGGGATTCCCGGGGGGCTGGGGCCAACGTCCTGACTTTC. The encoded protein is CAWSGDSRGAGANVLTF.

The genes are TRBV5-1 and TRBJ2-2; 8 nucleotides agree with TRBD2. Germline V CDR1 and CDR2: SGHRS, YFSETQ. V lost 4 bases and J lost 6; bases outside the gene matches: 14. The CDR3 totals 17 residues. The CDR3 DNA is TGCGCCAGCAGCGGGGAGGTAGCAGCGGGAGTGCCCGGGGAGCTGTTTTTT. This sequence encodes CASSGEVAAGVPGELFF.

This clone was recorded at least ten times. The gene calls are TRBV5-6 and TRBJ1-2; D is possibly TRBD1 (5 bases). The germline CDR1 and CDR2 sequences are SGHDT and YYEEEE. CDR3 size: 16 residues. The V end was cut by 6 bases, the J end by 0 bases, with 18 bases between. The CDR3 DNA reads TGTGCCAGCACCCGTCGGGTTTTAGGGGCTAACTATGGCTACACCTTC. It encodes CASTRRVLGANYGYTF.